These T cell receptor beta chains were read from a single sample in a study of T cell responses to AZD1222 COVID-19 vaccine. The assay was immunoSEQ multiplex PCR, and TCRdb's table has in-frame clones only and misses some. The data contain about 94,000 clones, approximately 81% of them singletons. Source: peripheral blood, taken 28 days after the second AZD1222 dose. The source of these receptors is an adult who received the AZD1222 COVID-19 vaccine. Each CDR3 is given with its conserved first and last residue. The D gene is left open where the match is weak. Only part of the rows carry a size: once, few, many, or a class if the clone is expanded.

DNA: TGCGCCAGCAGTATTACTAGCGGAGTGGGGTCAGATACGCAGTATTTT
CDR3: CASSITSGVGSDTQYF
V: TRBV5-1
size: -
D: TRBD2
J: TRBJ2-3

DNA: TGTGCCAGCAGCCTCCCAGGGGGCCATAGCAATCAGCCCCAGCATTTT
CDR3: CASSLPGGHSNQPQHF
V: TRBV6-2/TRBV6-3
size: few
D: TRBD1
J: TRBJ1-5

DNA: TGCAGCGTTGAGAAGAGTCACGGGAACACTGAAGCTTTCTTT
CDR3: CSVEKSHGNTEAFF
V: TRBV29-1
size: -
D: -
J: TRBJ1-1

DNA: TGCAGCGTTGAAGGGGGGGAAACAGATACGCAGTATTTT
CDR3: CSVEGGETDTQYF
V: TRBV29-1
size: few
D: -
J: TRBJ2-3

DNA: TGTGCCTGGAGTGTGTGGGGCGGTACCTACGAGCAGTACTTC
CDR3: CAWSVWGGTYEQYF
V: TRBV30
size: -
D: -
J: TRBJ2-7

DNA: TGTGCCAGTAGTTCGGACAGGGAGCATGGCTACACCTTC
CDR3: CASSSDREHGYTF
V: TRBV19
size: -
D: TRBD1
J: TRBJ1-2

DNA: TGTGCCAGCAGCCAAGATCCGCTAGCGGGAGTTGGGGCCAACGTCCTGACTTTC
CDR3: CASSQDPLAGVGANVLTF
V: TRBV4-2
size: -
D: TRBD2
J: TRBJ2-6

DNA: TGTGCCAGCAGTTACTTGGGGGGGGACAAAAACATTCAGTACTTC
CDR3: CASSYLGGDKNIQYF
V: TRBV6-5
size: -
D: TRBD2
J: TRBJ2-4

DNA: TGTGCCAGCAGCGTAGGAGTGGGCACTGAAGCTTTCTTT
CDR3: CASSVGVGTEAFF
V: TRBV9
size: -
D: -
J: TRBJ1-1

DNA: TGCGCCAGCAGCTTGGCGCGGGGGGGCACCGGGGAGCTGTTTTTT
CDR3: CASSLARGGTGELFF
V: TRBV5-1
size: -
D: TRBD2
J: TRBJ2-2

DNA: TGTGCCAGCAGTTTAGGGACAGGGCGCGAGCAGTACTTC
CDR3: CASSLGTGREQYF
V: TRBV12-3/TRBV12-4
size: -
D: TRBD1
J: TRBJ2-7

DNA: TGTGCCAGTAGTGGATACCGGGACAGGGGGTCAGATACGCAGTATTTT
CDR3: CASSGYRDRGSDTQYF
V: TRBV19
size: -
D: TRBD1
J: TRBJ2-3

DNA: TGTGCCAGCGATCGTAGCGGGGGTTCGAAAGATACGCAGTATTTT
CDR3: CASDRSGGSKDTQYF
V: TRBV27
size: -
D: TRBD2
J: TRBJ2-3

DNA: TGTGCCAGCAGCCTTACCGGGACAGGGATCTATGGCTACACCTTC
CDR3: CASSLTGTGIYGYTF
V: TRBV27
size: -
D: TRBD1
J: TRBJ1-2

DNA: TGTGCCAGCAGTGAATTCTCGGCAGGGACCGCCGGGGAGCTGTTTTTT
CDR3: CASSEFSAGTAGELFF
V: TRBV6-1
size: -
D: -
J: TRBJ2-2

DNA: TGTGCCAGCAGCTTAGCCAACGAGCAGTACTTC
CDR3: CASSLANEQYF
V: TRBV7-2
size: -
D: -
J: TRBJ2-7

DNA: TGTGCCATCAGTGGATTGTCAGATACGCAGTATTTT
CDR3: CAISGLSDTQYF
V: TRBV10-3
size: -
D: -
J: TRBJ2-3

DNA: TGCAGCGTTGAAGAAAAGGACAATGAGCAGTTCTTC
CDR3: CSVEEKDNEQFF
V: TRBV29-1
size: -
D: -
J: TRBJ2-1

DNA: TGTGCCAGTAGCGTGAGGGGGACAGGGAATCAGCCCCAGCATTTT
CDR3: CASSVRGTGNQPQHF
V: TRBV19
size: -
D: TRBD1
J: TRBJ1-5

DNA: TGTGCCAGCAGCGTAGATGGGGGGGCCACAGATACGCAGTATTTT
CDR3: CASSVDGGATDTQYF
V: TRBV9
size: -
D: -
J: TRBJ2-3

DNA: TGTGCCAGCAGTAGGGACAGGGGAAGTACGGCCCTCCACTTT
CDR3: CASSRDRGSTALHF
V: TRBV2
size: -
D: TRBD1
J: TRBJ1-6

DNA: TGTGCCAGCAGTTCGGCAGTAGCGGGAGTGGAGACCCAGTACTTC
CDR3: CASSSAVAGVETQYF
V: TRBV6-5
size: -
D: TRBD2
J: TRBJ2-5

DNA: TGTGCCAGCTCTAGCGCGGATACGCAGTATTTT
CDR3: CASSSADTQYF
V: TRBV9
size: -
D: -
J: TRBJ2-3

DNA: TGCGCCAGCAGGCGTCTAGCCCTGACAGATACGCAGTATTTT
CDR3: CASRRLALTDTQYF
V: TRBV10-2
size: -
D: -
J: TRBJ2-3

DNA: TGCGCCAGCAGCTTGGACTGGCAGGGCAATGAGCAGTTCTTC
CDR3: CASSLDWQGNEQFF
V: TRBV5-1
size: -
D: -
J: TRBJ2-1

DNA: TGTGCCACCAGCAGAGATCCCGGGGAAGGAAACACCATATATTTT
CDR3: CATSRDPGEGNTIYF
V: TRBV15
size: -
D: -
J: TRBJ1-3

DNA: TGTGCCAGTAGTGAAGCTCCGGCGGGAAACACCATATATTTT
CDR3: CASSEAPAGNTIYF
V: TRBV13
size: once
D: -
J: TRBJ1-3

DNA: TGCGCCAGCAGCTCCCCGCAGAGGGGCGGGGTGGCTGGAAGAAGTACGCAGTATTTT
CDR3: CASSSPQRGGVAGRSTQYF
V: TRBV5-1
size: -
D: -
J: TRBJ2-3

DNA: TGTGCCAGTAGTAGAAGTGGGACAGGGGGCAATCAGCCCCAGCATTTT
CDR3: CASSRSGTGGNQPQHF
V: TRBV19
size: -
D: TRBD1
J: TRBJ1-5

DNA: TGTGCCTGGAGAATGGAAACTGAAGCTTTCTTT
CDR3: CAWRMETEAFF
V: TRBV30
size: -
D: -
J: TRBJ1-1

DNA: TGTGCCTGGAGTGTGCCAGGGACAGTGGGTAATTCACCCCTCCACTTT
CDR3: CAWSVPGTVGNSPLHF
V: TRBV30
size: -
D: TRBD1
J: TRBJ1-6

DNA: TGTGCCAGCAGCCCGCCGGGACAAGACACAGATACGCAGTATTTT
CDR3: CASSPPGQDTDTQYF
V: TRBV3-1/TRBV3-2
size: -
D: -
J: TRBJ2-3

DNA: TGTGCCAGCAGCCCTAACCCCGGGACCGAGTATGGCTACACCTTC
CDR3: CASSPNPGTEYGYTF
V: TRBV11-1
size: once
D: -
J: TRBJ1-2

DNA: TGTGCCAGCAGCTTAGGCCTGGTCGGGACAGGGTACACTGAAGCTTTCTTT
CDR3: CASSLGLVGTGYTEAFF
V: TRBV7-9
size: -
D: TRBD1
J: TRBJ1-1

DNA: TGTGCCAGCACCTTTCGACAGGGGGCCACCTACGAGCAGTACTTC
CDR3: CASTFRQGATYEQYF
V: TRBV27
size: -
D: TRBD1
J: TRBJ2-7

DNA: TGTGCCAGCAGCAAACGGGTCAATGAGCAGTTCTTC
CDR3: CASSKRVNEQFF
V: TRBV28
size: -
D: -
J: TRBJ2-1

DNA: TGTGCCAGCAGCTTGATAACGTCGGAGCAGTACTTC
CDR3: CASSLITSEQYF
V: TRBV5-4
size: -
D: -
J: TRBJ2-7

DNA: TGTGCCAGCACTGCAGCGGGTGCGAGAGTTGAAAAACTGTTTTTT
CDR3: CASTAAGARVEKLFF
V: TRBV7-2
size: -
D: -
J: TRBJ1-4

DNA: TGTGCCAGCAGCTTACGGGGAACGAACACCGGGGAGCTGTTTTTT
CDR3: CASSLRGTNTGELFF
V: TRBV7-9
size: -
D: -
J: TRBJ2-2

DNA: TGTGCCAGCTCACCACCGACAGGGCTCGGAACCGGGGAGCTGTTTTTT
CDR3: CASSPPTGLGTGELFF
V: TRBV18
size: -
D: TRBD1
J: TRBJ2-2

DNA: TGCGCCAGCAGCTCAGGACACCCCCAAGAGACCCAGTACTTC
CDR3: CASSSGHPQETQYF
V: TRBV5-1
size: -
D: -
J: TRBJ2-5

DNA: TGTGCCAGCAGTGATCGGCTGTTAGGGGAGCTGTTTTTT
CDR3: CASSDRLLGELFF
V: TRBV6-1
size: once
D: -
J: TRBJ2-2

DNA: TGTGCCAGCAGCTTTATTCAGGGGGCTCGCAATGAGCAGTTCTTC
CDR3: CASSFIQGARNEQFF
V: TRBV5-6
size: -
D: TRBD1
J: TRBJ2-1

DNA: TGTGCCAGCAGCCCCCAGGGCAAAAACATTCAGTACTTC
CDR3: CASSPQGKNIQYF
V: TRBV6-6
size: -
D: -
J: TRBJ2-4

DNA: TGTGCCAGCAGCGAGGGACTAGCGGGGGGGATTCGCACCGGGGAGCTGTTTTTT
CDR3: CASSEGLAGGIRTGELFF
V: TRBV9
size: -
D: TRBD2
J: TRBJ2-2

DNA: TGCGCCAGCAGCTTCGGCACAGATACGCAGTATTTT
CDR3: CASSFGTDTQYF
V: TRBV5-1
size: -
D: -
J: TRBJ2-3

DNA: TGTGCCAGTAGGGCGGACACAGATACGCAGTATTTT
CDR3: CASRADTDTQYF
V: TRBV19
size: -
D: -
J: TRBJ2-3

DNA: TGTGCCAGCAGCTTAGCGGGGACAGGGGCCATCAGAGGCTACACCTTC
CDR3: CASSLAGTGAIRGYTF
V: TRBV7-6
size: -
D: TRBD1
J: TRBJ1-2

DNA: TGTGCCAGCAGCTACTTCGGGAGCCGTCATGGCTACACCTTC
CDR3: CASSYFGSRHGYTF
V: TRBV6-5
size: -
D: -
J: TRBJ1-2

DNA: TGTGCCAGCAGCTTAAAAGCGGGAGAGGTCTACGAGCAGTACTTC
CDR3: CASSLKAGEVYEQYF
V: TRBV7-2
size: -
D: TRBD2
J: TRBJ2-7

DNA: TGTGCCAGCAGATTAAACCCGGGATCCGGGGAGCTGTTTTTT
CDR3: CASRLNPGSGELFF
V: TRBV7-2
size: -
D: -
J: TRBJ2-2

DNA: TGTGCCAGCAGCTCTCAGGCGAACACTGAAGCTTTCTTT
CDR3: CASSSQANTEAFF
V: TRBV7-2
size: -
D: -
J: TRBJ1-1

DNA: TGTGCCACCGAGGGGACAGGCAACACCGGGGAGCTGTTTTTT
CDR3: CATEGTGNTGELFF
V: TRBV10-3
size: -
D: TRBD1
J: TRBJ2-2

DNA: TGTGCCAGCAGCGGCCGGGGCGGGGGATCCTACGAGCAGTACTTC
CDR3: CASSGRGGGSYEQYF
V: TRBV7-3
size: -
D: TRBD2
J: TRBJ2-7

DNA: TGTGCCAGCACCCTCCTGCCGGGAGCGGGGGGGCCCGAGACCCAGTACTTC
CDR3: CASTLLPGAGGPETQYF
V: TRBV12-1
size: -
D: -
J: TRBJ2-5

DNA: TGTGCCAGCAGCTTGGGGAGTCACTCTGGGGCCAACGTCCTGACTTTC
CDR3: CASSLGSHSGANVLTF
V: TRBV11-2
size: -
D: -
J: TRBJ2-6

DNA: TGTGCCAGCAGCAAAGTAGGGCCCCCGGGCAATCAGCCCCAGCATTTT
CDR3: CASSKVGPPGNQPQHF
V: TRBV21-1
size: -
D: -
J: TRBJ1-5

DNA: TGTGCCAGCAGCTTAAAACTAGCGGGAGCATACAATGAGCAGTTCTTC
CDR3: CASSLKLAGAYNEQFF
V: TRBV7-8
size: -
D: TRBD2
J: TRBJ2-1

DNA: TGTGCCAGCAGGAGGGAGGGGTCATTCTACGAGCAGTACTTC
CDR3: CASRREGSFYEQYF
V: TRBV27
size: -
D: TRBD2
J: TRBJ2-7

DNA: TGTGCCAGTAGTATAGGCTGGGGACACACAGATACGCAGTATTTT
CDR3: CASSIGWGHTDTQYF
V: TRBV19
size: -
D: -
J: TRBJ2-3